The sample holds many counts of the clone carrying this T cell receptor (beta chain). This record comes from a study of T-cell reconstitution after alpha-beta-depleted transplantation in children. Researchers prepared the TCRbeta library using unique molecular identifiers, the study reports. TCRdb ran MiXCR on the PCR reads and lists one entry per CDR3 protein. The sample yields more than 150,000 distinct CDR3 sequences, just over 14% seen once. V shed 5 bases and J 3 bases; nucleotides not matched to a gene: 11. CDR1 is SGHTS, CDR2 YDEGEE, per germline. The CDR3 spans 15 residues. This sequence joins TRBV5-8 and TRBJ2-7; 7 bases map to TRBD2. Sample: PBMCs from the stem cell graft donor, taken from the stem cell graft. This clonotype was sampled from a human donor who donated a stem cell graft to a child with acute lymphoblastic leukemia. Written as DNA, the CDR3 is TGTGCCAGCAGGTCTCCGGCTAGCGGAGGCTACGAGCAGTACTTC. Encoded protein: CASRSPASGGYEQYF.